Below, 15 T cell receptor beta chains from the same sample are listed, as sequenced in a study of blood T cell repertoires in COVID-19. Clones were read by immunoSEQ multiplex PCR, and TCRdb kept only the in-frame ones, dropping some. The sample consists of about 290,000 clones, around four fifths of them appearing once. Sample: peripheral blood. The receptors shown here come from a woman between 45 and 60 years old with active or convalescent COVID-19.

CDR3: CASGDSNYGYTF. CDR3 nucleotides: TGCGCCAGCGGGGACAGCAACTATGGCTACACCTTC. This chain connects TRBV10-1 to TRBJ1-2, with TRBD1 matching over 7 bases. J gave up 2 bases and V 8 bases, and 2 bases lay outside the gene matches. Germline values: CDR1 WNHNN, CDR2 SYGVQD (reference sequence). The CDR3 runs 12 residues.

The chain links TRBV6-1 to TRBJ1-5; TRBD1 matches at 7 bases. V lost 0 bases, J lost 3 bases, and 8 bases stayed unmatched. The CDR3 is 17 residues long. Germline V gene data show CDR1 as MNHNS and CDR2 as SASEGT. CDR3 DNA: TGTGCCAGCAGTGAAGCCGCGACAGGGAGAAACAATCAGCCCCAGCATTTT. Its protein is CASSEAATGRNNQPQHF.

This sequence joins TRBV11-1 and TRBJ1-1, with D possibly being TRBD1 (5 bases). Germline V gene lookup returns CDR1 SGHAT and CDR2 FQDESV (reference sequence). The CDR3 is 14 residues long. V dropped 1 base and J dropped 4 bases, with 10 bases sitting between them. This CDR3 reads CASSLEGVFTEAFF. Here the CDR3 DNA reads TGTGCCAGCAGCTTAGAAGGGGTTTTCACTGAAGCTTTCTTT.

CDR3 region: CASGSLAGETQYF. The CDR3 coding sequence is TGCGCCAGCGGCTCACTAGCGGGTGAGACCCAGTACTTC. The chain couples TRBV5-1 to TRBJ2-5; 9 positions match TRBD2. Germline CDR1 and CDR2: SGHRS and YFSETQ. The CDR3 spans 13 residues. V shed 7 bases, J shed 5 bases, and the junction held 6 bases outside the gene matches.

The gene calls are TRBV5-1 and TRBJ2-3, with 16 bases that match TRBD2. The J segment lost 6 bases and the V segment lost 0 bases, leaving 1 base of the junction unmatched. Germline V gene sequence: CDR1 SGHRS, CDR2 YFSETQ. The CDR3 is 16 residues long. Here the CDR3 reads CASSLAGLAGGDTQYF. DNA for the CDR3: TGCGCCAGCAGCTTGGCGGGACTAGCGGGAGGGGATACGCAGTATTTT.

The rearrangement joins TRBV7-2 to TRBJ2-1; TRBD2 agrees at 8 bases. The CDR3 consists of 16 residues. The germline V gene encodes CDR1 SGHTA and CDR2 FQGNSA. The V segment lost 1 base and the J segment 8 bases; nucleotides outside the gene matches: 10. The DNA of the CDR3 is TGTGCCAGCAGCTTAGTATCGGGCGGGAGGTGGGATGAGCAGTTCTTC. Protein product: CASSLVSGGRWDEQFF.

The chain couples TRBV5-5 to TRBJ2-1; no reliable D call. CDR3 length equals 16 residues. The V gene lost 1 base and the J gene lost 0 bases, with 11 bases spanning the gap. CDR1 SGHKS and CDR2 YYEKEE come from the germline V gene (reference sequence). DNA for the CDR3: TGTGCCAGCAGCTTGTTATCTCACAGCTCCTACAATGAGCAGTTCTTC. It encodes CASSLLSHSSYNEQFF.

The chain is built from TRBV19 and TRBJ1-3; 9 bases fit TRBD1. Germline lookup yields CDR1 LNHDA and CDR2 SQIVND (reference sequence). This CDR3 contains 15 residues. Trimming removed 7 bases from V and 1 base from J; junction bases left unmatched: 5. DNA of the CDR3: TGTGCCAGTACCTTGACAGGGGGATCTGGAAACACCATATATTTT. Protein sequence: CASTLTGGSGNTIYF.

The chain is built from TRBV5-5 and TRBJ1-1; 8 bases match TRBD1. Looked up from germline, CDR1 is SGHKS and CDR2 is YYEKEE (reference sequence). With 1 base clipped from V and 1 base from J, the junction kept 9 bases outside the gene matches. There are 17 residues in the CDR3. The CDR3 sequence: CASSLRGTGGSNTEAFF. CDR3 in DNA: TGTGCCAGCAGCTTGAGGGGCACAGGGGGATCGAACACTGAAGCTTTCTTT.

CDR3 loop: CASSLGGGWKTEAFF. In nucleotides, the CDR3 is TGTGCCAGCAGCTTAGGAGGGGGCTGGAAAACTGAAGCTTTCTTT. The chain uses TRBV7-9 and TRBJ1-1, with 7 bases lining up with TRBD1. The germline CDR1 and CDR2 sequences are SEHNR and FQNEAQ (reference sequence). V dropped 1 base and J dropped 5; count of bases not matched to a gene: 7. The CDR3 runs 15 residues.

This rearrangement joins TRBV14 to TRBJ2-7; D might be TRBD2 (7 bases). V dropped 4 bases and J dropped 0 bases, with 19 bases sitting between them. The CDR3 is 17 residues long. In germline, CDR1 is SGHDN, CDR2 FVKESK. The DNA for the CDR3 is TGTGCCAGCAGCCTCCAAAAGGGGGGGGCTTTCTCCTACGAGCAGTACTTC. As protein: CASSLQKGGAFSYEQYF.

The J gene is TRBJ1-1, the V gene TRBV7-6; D is unresolved. The V gene lost 1 base and the J gene lost 4 bases, with 13 bases spanning the gap. The CDR3 extends over 15 amino acids. CDR1 is SGHVS, CDR2 FNYEAQ, per germline. Written as DNA, the CDR3 is TGTGCCAGCAGCTTAGGGGTCAGTGGGCTCACTGAAGCTTTCTTT. The encoded protein is CASSLGVSGLTEAFF.

V and J are TRBV5-1 and TRBJ2-7, with 8 positions matching TRBD1. In germline, CDR1 is SGHRS, CDR2 YFSETQ. The CDR3 runs 14 residues. Losses at the gene ends were 3 bases for V and 2 bases for J; bases not matched to a gene: 4. CDR3 protein: CASSSTGEAYEQYF. The CDR3 region has the DNA TGCGCCAGCAGCTCGACAGGGGAAGCCTACGAGCAGTACTTC.

A note on this clone: The sample contains more than one DNA sequence encoding this CDR3. This sequence joins TRBV7-2 and TRBJ2-3, with D possibly TRBD2 on 5 matching bases. CDR1 SGHTA and CDR2 FQGNSA come from the germline V gene. This CDR3 is built from 13 residues. The V end lost 3 bases, the J end lost 1 base, and 5 bases lay between the germline ends. The CDR3 reads CASSFSGTDTQYF. The DNA for the CDR3 is TGTGCCAGCAGCTTTAGCGGCACAGATACGCAGTATTTT.

This rearrangement joins TRBV5-6 to TRBJ2-7; D is unresolved. Germline V gene sequence: CDR1 SGHDT, CDR2 YYEEEE. V was clipped by 4 bases and J by 3 bases, with 8 bases between them. The CDR3 is 12 amino acids. The CDR3 region is CASSNTLYEQYF. CDR3 DNA: TGTGCCAGCAGCAACACCCTCTACGAGCAGTACTTC.